Included here is one T cell receptor beta chain sequence, with context. This clonotype was recorded many times. Its antigen remains undetermined. No base quality values were provided; no much bigger clone lies one nucleotide off. The iRepertoire nested amplicon-rescue multiplex PCR (arm-PCR) platform was used to amplify TCR alpha and beta CDR3 regions from RNA. For one-step reverse transcription and amplification, roughly 95-450 ng of tissue mRNA or PBMC total RNA was used as input. Following bead purification, Illumina adapters were added by a secondary multiplex PCR, and the libraries were gel-purified between 200 and 400 bp. Libraries carried internal 6-nucleotide barcodes used for demultiplexing. The libraries were sequenced on an Illumina MiSeq using 2x220 or 2x250 nucleotide paired-end reads. As for how the authors treated the data: Paired reads were merged using FLASH 1.2.11 and aligned with BWA-MEM to the GRCh37 human genome, and TRA and TRB reads were then extracted. An IMGT-derived reference of cassette sequences and CDR3 motifs, with pseudogenes included, was used for V and J assignment. Reads were translated in three frames, and productive CDR3s were defined by a C…FGXG motif without stop codons. Clonotypes were defined as unique combinations of V-J cassette pair and CDR3 amino acid sequence. Reads were filtered by Hamming distance, thresholded by each sample's sequence error rate in mapped regions. The public reads were reprocessed in TCRdb via fastp at Q25 and MiXCR, keeping in-frame beta chains. Each entry is one CDR3 protein sequence, shown with its most common DNA and genes. The V and J calls shown here were made by TCRdb, not taken from the authors' results. This sample comprises approximately 89,000 distinct CDR3 sequences, 23% of them detected only once. 6.7% of the sample goes to the ten largest clones.

This sample is drawn from a study of glioma-infiltrating T cells (dated by TCRdb to the mid-2010s). Study-wide context: The study sequenced TCR alpha- and beta-chain repertoires from glioma tissue, from non-neoplastic brain tissue and from matched peripheral blood mononuclear cells. To measure how far tissue and blood T-cell populations diverged, each tissue-infiltrating repertoire was compared against the peripheral blood repertoire of the same patient. Three low-grade glioma patients, fewer than 10 primary glioblastoma patients, and three non-glioma patients who contributed non-neoplastic brain tissue made up the paired cohort. Results the study describes overall, beyond this receptor: VJ-independent divergence between tissue and blood was found to be below expectation in non-neoplastic patients but above expectation in all gliomas, particularly low-grade gliomas. Very few CDR3 sequences were found to be shared between tissue and blood, and this scarcity was attributed to high CDR3 diversity and limited sampling. Group comparisons rested on small numbers: three non-neoplastic, three low-grade glioma and several glioblastoma patients.

The CDR3 has 15 amino acids, counting the end cysteine and phenylalanine. Of the read, only the CDR3 DNA is kept; its 45 bases are in frame from base 1. Trimming takes 6 bases off V and 0 bases off J; junction bases not matched to a gene: 5. The germline V gene provides CDR1 MNHNS and CDR2 SASEGT. The source of this sequence is a human donor with low-grade glioma or glioblastoma, undergoing nonglioma brain surgery, or in good health (not recorded which). The sequence links TRBV6-1 to TRBJ1-3, with 7 middle bases fitting TRBD1. Sequencing was carried out using glioma tissue, nonneoplastic brain tissue, or PBMCs (not recorded which). The CDR3 has the sequence CASSPDRSSGNTIYF. The DNA is as follows: TGTGCCAGCAGCCCGGACAGGAGCTCTGGAAACACCATATATTTT.